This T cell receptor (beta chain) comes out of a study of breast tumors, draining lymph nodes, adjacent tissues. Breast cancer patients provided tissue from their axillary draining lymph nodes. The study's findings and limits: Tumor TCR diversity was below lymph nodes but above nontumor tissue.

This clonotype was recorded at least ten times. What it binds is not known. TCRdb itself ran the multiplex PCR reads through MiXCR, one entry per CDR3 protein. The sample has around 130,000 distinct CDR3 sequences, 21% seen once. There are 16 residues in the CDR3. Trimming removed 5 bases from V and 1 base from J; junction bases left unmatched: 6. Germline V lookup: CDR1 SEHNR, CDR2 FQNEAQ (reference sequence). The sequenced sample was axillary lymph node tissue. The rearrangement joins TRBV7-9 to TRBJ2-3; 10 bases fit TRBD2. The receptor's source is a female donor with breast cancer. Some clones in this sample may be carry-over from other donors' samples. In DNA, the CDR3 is TGTGCCAGCAGCCCCCGGACTAGCGGAGGCACAGATACGCAGTATTTT. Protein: CASSPRTSGGTDTQYF.